What follows are 6 T cell receptor beta chains derived from one specimen sequenced in a study of shared clonotypes between healthy human individuals. Profiled with immunoSEQ multiplex PCR; TCRdb holds only in-frame clones, not every one. This sample has some 1,100,000 clones, with approximately 80% found just once. The sample comprised memory CD4+ T cells from PBMCs. This sample's subset: CD45RA-negative fraction. The receptors originated from a man younger than 35 in good health. Some clones in this sample may be carry-over from other donors' samples.

J is TRBJ2-3 and V is TRBV10-1; maybe TRBD2 (6 bases). Germline V gives CDR1 WNHNN, CDR2 SYGVQD (reference sequence). The V and J ends lost 4 bases and 3 bases respectively, with 17 bases between them. The CDR3 spans 16 residues. The DNA of the CDR3 is TGCGCCAGCAGTGTATCGGGACTGGGGTCGACAGATACGCAGTATTTT. Residues: CASSVSGLGSTDTQYF.

This rearrangement joins TRBV5-1 to TRBJ1-1; D gene ambiguous. The CDR3 sequence is 12 residues long. Trimming pared 1 base from V and 6 bases from J, leaving 7 bases between. Germline CDR1 reads SGHRS; CDR2 reads YFSETQ. Here the CDR3 DNA reads TGCGCCAGCAGCTTGCCGTCGTCTGAAGCTTTCTTT. Its protein product is CASSLPSSEAFF.

This clone was recorded only once. The chain has TRBV5-1 and TRBJ2-7, with D possibly being TRBD2 (5 bases). Trimming took off 5 bases at V and 2 bases at J, with 11 bases between the two ends. Germline V gene sequence: CDR1 SGHRS, CDR2 YFSETQ. The CDR3 runs to 13 residues. As DNA, the CDR3 is TGCGCCAGCAGGGGAGAGGGTACCTACGAGCAGTACTTC. It is translated as CASRGEGTYEQYF.

This chain connects TRBV11-2 to TRBJ2-5; the match to TRBD2 covers 7 bases. From germline, CDR1 is SGHAT and CDR2 FQNNGV. The CDR3 length is 14 residues. V shed 0 bases and J 5 bases; nucleotides not matched to a gene: 3. The CDR3 bases are TGTGCCAGCAGCTTAGACGGGGGAGGGGAGACCCAGTACTTC. Its protein product is CASSLDGGGETQYF.

The rearrangement uses TRBV5-4 and TRBJ2-1; TRBD2 matches 7 bases. Germline V lookup: CDR1 SGHNT, CDR2 YYREEE (reference sequence). V was pared by 0 bases and J by 2 bases, with 5 bases of the junction left unmatched. The CDR3 is 16 amino acids. DNA of the CDR3: TGTGCCAGCAGCTTGGCGGCGGGAGCAGCCTACAATGAGCAGTTCTTC. Translation: CASSLAAGAAYNEQFF.

The V and J genes are TRBV6-1 and TRBJ1-1; no firm D call. V was shortened by 6 bases and J by 5 bases, with 16 bases between the two germline ends. Germline CDR1 reads MNHNS; CDR2 reads SASEGT. The CDR3 covers 14 residues. The CDR3: CASRTERLGTEAFF. DNA for the CDR3: TGTGCCAGCAGAACCGAAAGGTTAGGGACTGAAGCTTTCTTT.